The T cell receptor beta chain under discussion was sequenced for a study of naive and memory T cell subsets. General study findings and limits: Naive repertoires, especially CD8, held a few larger clonotypes, possibly memory cells re-expressing CD45RA.

The beta constant-region primer was an equimolar mix of two oligonucleotides covering TRBC1 and TRBC2. Ligated cDNA was amplified by four rounds of PCR with nested alpha and beta constant-region primers and SP2. The cDNA 3' end received a ligated single-stranded oligonucleotide carrying the SP2 primer and a 12-nucleotide UMI. MiXCR, applied by TCRdb to the UMI-ligation and nested PCR reads, yields one record per CDR3 protein. The sample consists of 150,000 or so distinct CDR3 sequences, about 23% of them appearing once. Turning to this clonotype: The target antigen is unknown.

CDR3 length: 14 amino acids. The V gene's germline CDR1 is SGHRS and CDR2 YFSETQ. Trimming removed 4 bases at V and 0 bases at J, with 10 bases between. The rearrangement uses TRBV5-1 and TRBJ2-5; D is unresolved. The sample taken for sequencing was naive CD4+ T cells from blood. The TCR sequence derives from a human donor in good health. CDR3 nucleotide sequence: TGCGCCAGCAGCAAGGGAAACTACCAAGAGACCCAGTACTTC. This encodes CASSKGNYQETQYF.